Presented here are 17 T cell receptor beta chains from one specimen sequenced in a study of post-analysis software for immune sequencing data. The study, taken as a whole, reports: Higher frequency in patients than in controls was seen for about five TRBV segments, with TRBV5-6, TRBV5-1 and TRBV20-1 among them.

The antigens for these receptors are not known. Libraries were made from TCR beta cDNA, and they carried unique molecular identifiers. A single record per CDR3 protein comes from TCRdb applying MiXCR to the PCR reads. The sample has fewer than 900,000 distinct CDR3 sequences, 35% to 55% seen once. The source material was blood. These receptors originate from a girl aged 10 to 17 with multiple sclerosis.

This CDR3 reads CATSRDRVSGNEQFF. Written as DNA, the CDR3 is TGTGCCACCAGCAGGGACAGGGTAAGCGGGAATGAGCAGTTCTTC. The chain couples TRBV15 to TRBJ2-1; 8 nucleotides agree with TRBD1. There are 15 residues in the CDR3. V trimming: 3 bases; J trimming: 7 bases; junction bases outside the gene matches: 8. In germline, CDR1 is LNHNV, CDR2 YYDKDF (reference sequence).

Comment on this clonotype: A read error may explain this, as a much larger clone is one base away. This sequence joins TRBV10-3 and TRBJ2-3; 8 bases match TRBD2. The CDR3 spans 14 residues. Germline CDR1 and CDR2: ENHRY and SYGVKD. V shed 6 bases and J 4 bases; nucleotides not matched to a gene: 6. The CDR3 DNA reads TGTGCCATCAGCCGCGGGAGGACCGCAGATACGCAGTATTTT. Translated: CAISRGRTADTQYF.

This clonotype was recorded a few times. The J gene is TRBJ2-7, the V gene TRBV12-3 or TRBV12-4, with D uncertain. With 3 bases removed from V and 3 bases from J, the gap between germline ends came to 9 bases. This CDR3 has 13 amino acids. The CDR3 spells CASSFRADYEQYF. The CDR3 nucleotides read TGTGCCAGCAGTTTTAGGGCCGACTACGAGCAGTACTTC.

This chain joins TRBV15 and TRBJ2-4; 7 bases map to TRBD2. Germline V gene sequence: CDR1 LNHNV, CDR2 YYDKDF (reference sequence). This CDR3 contains 16 residues. The V and J ends lost 4 bases and 3 bases, in that order; junction bases with no gene match: 9. Here the CDR3 DNA reads TGTGCCACCAGCACGGAGCGGGATGGGGTCAAAAACATTCAGTACTTC. This gives the protein CATSTERDGVKNIQYF.

The chain combines TRBV2 with TRBJ2-5; tentative D call: TRBD1 (6 bases). Trimming cost V 6 bases and J 0 bases, with 14 bases left between them. CDR1 and CDR2 (germline): SNHLY, FYNNEI. The CDR3 is 15 residues long. The CDR3 loop is CASSRGPTYQETQYF. Written as DNA, the CDR3 is TGTGCCAGCAGCAGGGGACCAACGTACCAAGAGACCCAGTACTTC.

The chain is built from TRBV7-9 and TRBJ2-5; 12 nucleotides match TRBD2. The germline CDR1 and CDR2 sequences are SEHNR and FQNEAQ (reference sequence). Trimming took 5 bases from V and 3 from J; bases not matched to a gene: 4. This CDR3 comprises 15 residues. CDR3 sequence reads: CASSARLAGEETQYF. CDR3 DNA sequence: TGTGCCAGCAGCGCCAGACTAGCGGGAGAAGAGACCCAGTACTTC.

Only a few counts were recorded for this clonotype. The chain combines TRBV18 with TRBJ2-1, with 9 bases aligning to TRBD2. This CDR3 contains 18 residues. V trimming: 2 bases; J trimming: 1 base; junction bases outside the gene matches: 9. Germline V gene data show CDR1 as KGHSH and CDR2 as LQKENI. CDR3 loop: CASSPYRASGTSYNEQFF. DNA for the CDR3: TGTGCCAGCTCACCATATAGGGCTAGCGGGACTTCCTACAATGAGCAGTTCTTC.

This sequence joins TRBV20-1 and TRBJ2-7; possibly TRBD2 for D (5 bases). Germline loops: CDR1 DFQATT, CDR2 SNEGSKA (reference sequence). Trimming cost V 0 bases and J 0 bases, with 12 bases left between them. This CDR3 comprises 15 residues. CDR3 in DNA: TGCAGTGCTAGAGATCTTAGCGATAACTCCTACGAGCAGTACTTC. It is translated as CSARDLSDNSYEQYF.

This clonotype was recorded a few times. For the CDR3, the DNA is TGTGCCAGCACGGGAGGGACAGGCTATAGAGAGACCCAGTACTTC. It translates to CASTGGTGYRETQYF. The chain employs TRBV6-4 and TRBJ2-5, with D perhaps matching TRBD1 or TRBD2 (8 bases each). The V gene's germline CDR1 is MRHNA and CDR2 SNTAGT. Trimming cost V 7 bases and J 4 bases, with 19 bases left between them. The CDR3 sequence is 15 residues long.

The chain uses TRBV5-1 and TRBJ1-4; D is possibly TRBD1 (6 bases). V lost 4 bases and J 8 bases, leaving 21 bases between the germline ends. The CDR3 totals 16 residues. Germline CDR1 reads SGHRS; CDR2 reads YFSETQ. CDR3 in DNA: TGCGCCAGCAGCACCGGAACAGGGTTACGAGGAGAAAAACTGTTTTTT. Translating it yields CASSTGTGLRGEKLFF.

This rearrangement joins TRBV6-5 to TRBJ2-3, with a tentative D call TRBD2 (6 bases). Trimming cost V 4 bases and J 3 bases, with 11 bases left between them. The CDR3 loop spans 14 amino acids. Germline CDR1 is MNHEY and CDR2 is SVGAGI. CDR3 bases: TGTGCCAGCAGTTCATGGGGGGAGACAGATACGCAGTATTTT. Encoded protein: CASSSWGETDTQYF.

Remarks on this clonotype: The CDR3 ends on some other residue instead of the conserved phenylalanine or tryptophan, so this is likely a read error. The rearrangement joins TRBV20-1 to TRBJ2-3; tentatively, D is TRBD1 or TRBD2 (5 bases each). CDR1 is DFQATT and CDR2 is SNEGSKA in the germline V gene (reference sequence). The V gene lost 5 bases and the J gene lost 4 bases, with 19 bases spanning the gap. The CDR3 runs to 15 residues. CDR3 sequence reads: CSALSLGESPDTQYS. CDR3 in DNA: TGCAGTGCTCTTTCCCTGGGGGAGTCCCCAGATACGCAGTATTCT.

This clonotype was detected only a few times. This chain links TRBV4-1 with TRBJ2-4; D tentatively reads TRBD1 or TRBD2 (5 bases each). V was trimmed by 0 bases and J by 8 bases, leaving 17 bases between them. CDR3 length: 16 residues. In germline, CDR1 is MGHRA, CDR2 YSYEKL. The CDR3 coding sequence is TGCGCCAGCAGCCAAGATGGGCCAGGGAGCCCCGACATTCAGTACTTC. Translated, it gives CASSQDGPGSPDIQYF.

This clonotype was detected only a few times. V and J are TRBV20-1 and TRBJ2-1; possibly TRBD1 for D (5 bases). Germline loops: CDR1 DFQATT, CDR2 SNEGSKA (reference sequence). Trimming stripped 0 bases from V and 0 bases from J, with 9 bases between. The CDR3 runs 15 residues. Here the CDR3 reads CSARDQRGSYNEQFF. DNA for the CDR3: TGCAGTGCTAGAGATCAAAGGGGCTCCTACAATGAGCAGTTCTTC.

The gene calls are TRBV5-4 and TRBJ1-1, with TRBD1 matching 8 bases. This CDR3 has 17 residues. The V segment lost 0 bases and the J segment 1 base; nucleotides outside the gene matches: 8. Germline CDR1 reads SGHNT; CDR2 reads YYREEE (reference sequence). CDR3 nucleotide sequence: TGTGCCAGCAGCTTGGGTCAGGGGGCGCGGGGGAACACTGAAGCTTTCTTT. Translating it yields CASSLGQGARGNTEAFF.

This clonotype showed up just a few times. The CDR3, as DNA: TGCAGTGTCGTTCTTTTGGACATTCAGTACTTC. This encodes CSVVLLDIQYF. The rearrangement joins TRBV29-1 to TRBJ2-4; D unclear. Per the germline V gene, CDR1 is SQVTM and CDR2 is ANQGSEA. This CDR3 is built from 11 residues. Together with reference TRBV29-1 and TRBJ2-4, the CDR3 gives the full variable domain: SAVISQKPSRDICQRGTSLTIQCQVDSQVTMMFWYRQQPGQSLTLIATANQGSEATYESGFVIDKFPISRPNLTFSTLTVSNMSPEDSSIYLCSVVLLDIQYFGAGTRLSVL.

The chain combines TRBV11-1 with TRBJ1-2; 8 bases align to TRBD1. The CDR3 is 14 amino acids. From germline, CDR1 is SGHAT and CDR2 FQDESV (reference sequence). J gave up 8 bases and V 2 bases, and 7 bases lay outside the gene matches. The CDR3 coding sequence is TGTGCCAGCAGCTTAAGAAGGACAGGGCACGGCTACACCTTC. Its translation: CASSLRRTGHGYTF.